Included here is one T cell receptor beta chain sequence, with context. As yet, its antigen is unknown. CDR3 length: 12 amino acids. Germline-derived CDR1 and CDR2 are LNHDA and SQIVND (reference sequence). With 2 bases removed from V and 9 bases from J, the gap between germline ends came to 5 bases. This sample was taken from a study of radiation and T cells in renal cell carcinoma. Study findings and constraints: From baseline, blood top tumor clonotypes peaked at 2 weeks post-radiation.

Generated by immunoSEQ multiplex PCR, the TCRdb table keeps only in-frame clones and is missing some. Here the sample spans roughly 150,000 clones, approximately 90% being singletons. Time point meaning: blood 2 weeks post-SBRT. Stated treatment: 15 Gy SBRT to primary tumor, nephrectomy 4 weeks later. The material was blood, obtained from a patient whose treatment included radiotherapy and nephrectomy. V gene TRBV19 combines with J gene TRBJ1-6; TRBD1 is a possible D gene (5 bases). The receptor comes from a woman in her 50s with renal cell carcinoma. The chain's CDR3 is CASSITGSPLHF. The CDR3 DNA sequence: TGTGCCAGTAGTATAACAGGTTCACCCCTCCACTTT.